These 9 T cell receptor beta chains were all obtained from the same sample, sequenced in a study of blood T cell repertoires in COVID-19. Profiling relied on immunoSEQ multiplex PCR, and the TCRdb table lists in-frame clones only, not all of them. The repertoire has about 160,000 clones, around 84% of them found once; the top ten carry approximately 7%. The sequencing input was peripheral blood. These receptors originate from a man aged 50-60 years with active or convalescent COVID-19.

The table lists this clone with a count of one. The V call is TRBV24-1, the J call TRBJ2-1, with 9 nucleotides matching TRBD2. This CDR3 is built from 18 residues. Trimming took 3 bases from V and 0 from J; bases not matched to a gene: 8. In germline, CDR1 is KGHDR, CDR2 SFDVKD. For the CDR3, the DNA is TGTGCCACCAGTGATCTTAGCGGGAGTTCTTCCTCCTACAATGAGCAGTTCTTC. Amino acids: CATSDLSGSSSSYNEQFF.

The rearrangement uses TRBV5-1 and TRBJ2-7, with 8 bases that match TRBD1. The CDR3 is 14 residues long. Trimming cost V 4 bases and J 4 bases; bases outside gene matches: 7. Germline CDR1 reads SGHRS; CDR2 reads YFSETQ. The DNA of the CDR3 is TGCGCCAGCAGCACAGGACAGGGAATTTACGAGCAGTACTTC. Its protein is CASSTGQGIYEQYF.

This chain links TRBV24-1 with TRBJ1-1, with D tentatively TRBD1 (5 bases). The CDR3 covers 14 residues. Germline V gene lookup returns CDR1 KGHDR and CDR2 SFDVKD. V lost 3 bases and J 5 bases, leaving 12 bases between the germline ends. The CDR3 coding sequence is TGTGCCACCAGTGATAACAAGGGGCGAACTGAAGCTTTCTTT. Its protein is CATSDNKGRTEAFF.

The chain uses TRBV6-2 or TRBV6-3 and TRBJ2-3, with a weak D call TRBD1 (6 bases). Trimming stripped 4 bases from V and 4 bases from J, with 18 bases between. Germline assignment: CDR1 MNHEY and CDR2 SVGEGT. The CDR3 consists of 16 residues. CDR3 nucleotide sequence: TGTGCCAGCAGTTTCCAACCGGGACATGGCGCAGATACGCAGTATTTT. It is translated as CASSFQPGHGADTQYF.

The CDR3 spells CASSVEIGETNTF. CDR3 bases: TGTGCCAGCAGTGTGGAGATTGGGGAGACGAACACCTTC. The chain employs TRBV2 and TRBJ1-2; D uncertain. V was trimmed by 4 bases and J by 12 bases, leaving 18 bases between them. CDR1 and CDR2 from the germline V gene are SNHLY and FYNNEI. There are 13 residues in the CDR3.

V is TRBV19 and J is TRBJ1-1; D call uncertain. This CDR3 contains 14 residues. Trimming cost V 11 bases and J 0 bases, with 16 bases left between them. Germline-derived CDR1 and CDR2 are LNHDA and SQIVND (reference sequence). The CDR3 DNA is TGTGCCTCCTCGCCCGGGTTCATGAACACTGAAGCTTTCTTT. It is translated as CASSPGFMNTEAFF.

The V call is TRBV30, the J call TRBJ1-6; unclear D gene. This CDR3 region has 16 residues. Germline CDR1 GTSNPN, CDR2 SVGIG (reference sequence). Trimming shortened V by 1 base and J by 6 bases, and 16 bases separated the two germline ends. CDR3 protein: CAWSARRAPSNSPLHF. The DNA of the CDR3 is TGTGCCTGGAGTGCCCGGAGGGCGCCAAGTAATTCACCCCTCCACTTT.

The chain carries TRBV7-9 and TRBJ1-4; D is uncertain. The CDR3 totals 14 residues. Between the trimmed V and J ends, which lost 0 bases and 6 bases, there was a span of 8 bases. Germline lookup yields CDR1 SEHNR and CDR2 FQNEAQ (reference sequence). The CDR3 is CASSLAQFDEKLFF. CDR3 bases: TGTGCCAGCAGCTTAGCCCAGTTTGATGAAAAACTGTTTTTT.

There are a few counts of this clone. The CDR3 bases are TGTGCCAGCAGTTTATTTACAGGGGGTGAGGATGGCTACACCTTC. This codes for CASSLFTGGEDGYTF. The V gene is TRBV27, the J gene TRBJ1-2; 8 nucleotides line up with TRBD1. This CDR3 spans 15 amino acids. With V trimmed by 1 base and J by 6 bases, 7 bases remained unmatched. Per the germline V gene, CDR1 is MNHEY and CDR2 is SMNVEV (reference sequence).